This TCR beta chain stems from a study of blood T cell repertoires in COVID-19. Study details: From the United States, Italy and Spain came samples of acute and convalescent COVID-19. Sources were T cells, B-cell-depleted T cells, or PBMCs; the material itself was cDNA or gDNA.

Original data processing: Reference gene primer amplification gave estimated nucleated cell counts. Sequencing used immunoSEQ multiplex PCR; TCRdb keeps in-frame clones, though not all of them. The V and J calls and clone size were taken over from that table, and D and trimming were inferred from the DNA. The sample lists about 86,000 clones, roughly 84% occurring once. J lost 3 bases, V lost 1 base, and 3 bases had no gene match. The CDR3 contains 14 residues. CDR1 and CDR2 (germline): SGHVS, FQNEAQ. The chain is built from TRBV7-8 and TRBJ2-7; TRBD2 aligns across 7 bases. The sequenced sample was peripheral blood. The TCR was taken from a woman at least 80 years old with active or convalescent COVID-19. The CDR3 bases are TGTGCCAGCAGCTTAGAGCTAGCGGTCTACGAGCAGTACTTC. Amino acids: CASSLELAVYEQYF.